These T cell receptor beta chains were read from a single sample in a study of cytomegalovirus exposure and HLA in healthy donors. Sequenced by immunoSEQ multiplex PCR; TCRdb stores in-frame clones only, minus some. The repertoire holds 130,000 to 150,000 clones, with around three quarters as singletons. The specimen was PBMCs. Every receptor here comes from a man in his forties or fifties in good health and CMV-seropositive. Both conserved end residues are part of each CDR3. Size values are once, few and many counts, or a class for expanded clones, and some rows have none.

NA,TRBJ2-7,TRBV7-9,CASSFPGQSYEQYF
NA,TRBJ2-5,TRBV29-1,CSAERQPGGETQYF
once,TRBJ2-7,TRBV7-9,CASRKGQGYYEQYF
once,TRBJ2-2,TRBV7-8,CASSPRDRVRTGELFF
NA,TRBJ2-1,TRBV18,CASTDRKSSYNEQFF
NA,TRBJ2-3,TRBV6-6,CASSGPTDTQYF
NA,TRBJ1-5,TRBV5-1,CASSHDRGGSNQPQHF
NA,TRBJ1-5,TRBV10-3,CAISETESRPQHF
NA,TRBJ1-5,TRBV2,CASTLGDTRNQPQHF
NA,TRBJ2-2,TRBV5-4,CASSGGGQFAGELFF
NA,TRBJ2-3,TRBV5-1,CASSLGGGPGTDTQYF
NA,TRBJ2-3,TRBV6-6,CASSQPDRGGSDTQYF
NA,TRBJ1-2,TRBV2,CARLETNYGYTF
few,TRBJ1-4,TRBV2,CASSGGQGEFEKLFF
once,TRBJ2-7,TRBV5-4,CASSSGTSGRNYEQYF
once,TRBJ2-1,TRBV4-1,CASSQQLAAYNEQFF